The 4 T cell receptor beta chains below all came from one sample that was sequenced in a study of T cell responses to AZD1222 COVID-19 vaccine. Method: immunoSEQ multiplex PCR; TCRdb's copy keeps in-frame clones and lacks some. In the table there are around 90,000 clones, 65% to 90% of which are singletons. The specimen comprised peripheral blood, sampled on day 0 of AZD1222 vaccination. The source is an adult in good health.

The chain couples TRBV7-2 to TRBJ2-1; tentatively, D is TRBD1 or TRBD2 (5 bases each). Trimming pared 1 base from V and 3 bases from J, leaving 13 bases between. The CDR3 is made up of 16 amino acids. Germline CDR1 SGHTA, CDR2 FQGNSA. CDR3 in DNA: TGTGCCAGCAGCTTAGTCGGGGCGGGTGGCTACAATGAGCAGTTCTTC. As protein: CASSLVGAGGYNEQFF.

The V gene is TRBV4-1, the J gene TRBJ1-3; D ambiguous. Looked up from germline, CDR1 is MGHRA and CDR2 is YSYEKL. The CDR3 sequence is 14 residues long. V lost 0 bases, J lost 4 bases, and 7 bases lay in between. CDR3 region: CASSQEITGNTIYF. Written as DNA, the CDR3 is TGCGCCAGCAGCCAAGAAATAACAGGAAACACCATATATTTT.

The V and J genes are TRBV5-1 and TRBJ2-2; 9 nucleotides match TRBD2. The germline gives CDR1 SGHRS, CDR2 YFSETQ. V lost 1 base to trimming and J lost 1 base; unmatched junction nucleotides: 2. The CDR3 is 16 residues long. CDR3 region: CASSLLAGVNTGELFF. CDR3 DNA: TGCGCCAGCAGCTTGTTAGCGGGAGTGAACACCGGGGAGCTGTTTTTT.

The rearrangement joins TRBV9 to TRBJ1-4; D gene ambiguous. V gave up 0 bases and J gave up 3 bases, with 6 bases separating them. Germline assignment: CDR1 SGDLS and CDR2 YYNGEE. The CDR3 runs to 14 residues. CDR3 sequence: CASSVGQPNEKLFF. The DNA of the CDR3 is TGTGCCAGCAGCGTAGGGCAGCCTAATGAAAAACTGTTTTTT.